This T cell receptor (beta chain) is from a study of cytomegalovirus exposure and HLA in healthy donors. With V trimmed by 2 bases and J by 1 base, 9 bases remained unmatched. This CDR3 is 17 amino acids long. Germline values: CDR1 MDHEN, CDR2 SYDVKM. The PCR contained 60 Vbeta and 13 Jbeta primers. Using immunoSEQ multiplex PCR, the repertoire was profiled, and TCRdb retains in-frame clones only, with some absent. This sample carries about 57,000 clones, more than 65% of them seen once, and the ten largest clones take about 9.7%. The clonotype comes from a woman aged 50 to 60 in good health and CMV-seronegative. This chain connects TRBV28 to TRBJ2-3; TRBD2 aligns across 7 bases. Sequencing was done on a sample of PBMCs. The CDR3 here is CASSLPSRLARTDTQYF. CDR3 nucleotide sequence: TGTGCCAGCAGTTTACCCTCCCGACTAGCCCGCACAGATACGCAGTATTTT.